This TCR beta chain stems from a study of blood T cell repertoires in COVID-19. Study at large: The study drew acute and convalescent COVID-19 samples from the United States, Italy and Spain.

Repertoires were generated with immunoSEQ multiplex PCR, while TCRdb's copy carries only in-frame clones and drops some. The sample consists of around 230,000 clones, approximately 83% of them appearing once. Trimming removed 1 base at V and 5 bases at J, with 11 bases between. The germline V gene encodes CDR1 SEHNR and CDR2 FQNEAQ (reference sequence). CDR3 size: 14 residues. The study recruited people aged about 18 to 95 years across around 24 US areas. The material sequenced was PBMCs or T cells enriched from blood (not recorded which). The source of this sequence is a woman aged 35 to 49 with acute COVID-19. The V gene is TRBV7-9, the J gene TRBJ1-1; tentative D call: TRBD1 (5 bases). CDR3 protein: CASSLGGWGTEAFF. CDR3 sequence (DNA): TGTGCCAGCAGCTTAGGGGGCTGGGGTACTGAAGCTTTCTTT.